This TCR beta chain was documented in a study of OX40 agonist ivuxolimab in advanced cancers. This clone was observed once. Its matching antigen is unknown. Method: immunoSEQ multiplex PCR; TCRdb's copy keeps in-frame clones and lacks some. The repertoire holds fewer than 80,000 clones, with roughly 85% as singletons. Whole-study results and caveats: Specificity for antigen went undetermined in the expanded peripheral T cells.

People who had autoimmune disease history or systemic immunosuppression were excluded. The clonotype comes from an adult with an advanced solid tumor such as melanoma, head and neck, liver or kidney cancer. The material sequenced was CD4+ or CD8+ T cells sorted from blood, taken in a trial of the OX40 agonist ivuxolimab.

The CDR3 DNA follows: TGTGCCAGCAGCCCCGGGACAGCGAATGAAAAACTGTTTTTT. Translating gives CASSPGTANEKLFF. This sequence joins TRBV11-3 and TRBJ1-4; 7 bases map to TRBD1. Germline CDR1 reads SGHNT; CDR2 reads YENEEA. Germline trimming cut 5 bases from V and 5 bases from J; bases unmatched to any gene: 5. This CDR3 comprises 14 residues.